These 23 T cell receptor beta chains were all obtained from the same sample, sequenced in a study of human T cells and chemical hapten exposure. TCRdb fed the RACE reads into MiXCR, producing one record per CDR3 protein. The data hold roughly 120,000 distinct CDR3 sequences, with about 12% observed a single time. Sample time point: patch test 1, 2 weeks after DPC sensitization. Treatment defined: therapeutic diphenylcyclopropenone sensitization with weekly scalp DPC. This material consisted of whole blood, taken in connection with sensitization to the hapten diphenylcyclopropenone (DPC). These receptors were collected from a woman aged 50 to 65 with alopecia areata. Some clones in this sample may be carry-over from other donors' samples.

This CDR3 is CASSPPLAGGPYEQYF. As DNA, the CDR3 is TGTGCCAGCAGCCCGCCTCTAGCGGGAGGTCCCTACGAGCAGTACTTC. This chain links TRBV6-2 or TRBV6-3 with TRBJ2-7; 11 positions match TRBD2. V dropped 6 bases and J dropped 2; count of bases not matched to a gene: 9. CDR1 and CDR2 from the germline V gene are MNHEY and SVGEGT. This CDR3 spans 16 amino acids.

A few counts support this clonotype. The rearrangement uses TRBV20-1 and TRBJ2-3, with D hard to call. CDR3 length equals 13 residues. V shed 6 bases and J shed 0 bases, with 10 bases lying between them. Germline V lookup: CDR1 DFQATT, CDR2 SNEGSKA (reference sequence). Here the CDR3 DNA reads TGCAGTGCCCCCCATTACAGCACAGATACGCAGTATTTT. Amino acids: CSAPHYSTDTQYF.

In its sample, this clonotype was seen once. This rearrangement joins TRBV28 to TRBJ2-5, with a weak D call TRBD2 (6 bases). This CDR3 contains 12 residues. V dropped 3 bases and J dropped 11 bases, with 13 bases sitting between them. Per the germline V gene, CDR1 is MDHEN and CDR2 is SYDVKM. The CDR3 bases are TGTGCCAGCAGTTTGCCCCTTCGGGGGCAGTACTTC. Translation gives CASSLPLRGQYF.

This clonotype was seen more than once but under ten times. This sequence joins TRBV4-2 and TRBJ1-1; 8 bases map to TRBD1. The germline gives CDR1 LGHNA, CDR2 YNFKEQ. The V gene end was trimmed by 1 base and the J gene end by 4 bases; junction bases not matched to a gene: 2. The CDR3 runs 14 residues. The CDR3 nucleotides are TGTGCCAGCAGCCAAGCACAGGGGGGCACTGAAGCTTTCTTT. Amino acids: CASSQAQGGTEAFF.

This clonotype was picked up a small number of times. This sequence joins TRBV28 and TRBJ1-6, with 9 bases matching TRBD1. This CDR3 spans 16 amino acids. The junction had 11 bases not matched to a gene; V was cut back by 5 bases and J by 9 bases. Germline CDR1 and CDR2: MDHEN and SYDVKM. In DNA form, the CDR3 reads TGTGCCAGCAGTATATCGATAGGGACAGGGATTTCACCCCTCCACTTT. Translating it yields CASSISIGTGISPLHF.

CDR3 sequence: CSALWTKTYEQYF. Here the CDR3 DNA reads TGCAGTGCCCTGTGGACCAAAACCTACGAGCAGTACTTC. The rearrangement uses TRBV20-1 and TRBJ2-7; no firm D call. V was clipped by 6 bases and J by 2 bases, with 14 bases between them. This CDR3 contains 13 residues. CDR1 and CDR2 (germline): DFQATT, SNEGSKA (reference sequence).

This clonotype was seen more than once but under ten times. V is TRBV27 and J is TRBJ2-1, with 8 bases aligning to TRBD2. With 10 bases clipped from V and 2 bases from J, the junction kept 7 bases outside the gene matches. CDR1 MNHEY and CDR2 SMNVEV come from the germline V gene (reference sequence). The CDR3 length is 14 residues. The CDR3 DNA reads as TGTGCCACTACCCCAGCGGGGGCCTACAATGAGCAGTTCTTC. It encodes CATTPAGAYNEQFF.

The chain joins TRBV14 to TRBJ2-6; D possibly corresponds to TRBD2 (5 bases). V lost 1 base, J lost 1 base, and 5 bases lay in between. The CDR3 is 15 residues long. In germline, CDR1 is SGHDN, CDR2 FVKESK. CDR3 region: CASSQGGSGANVLTF. The CDR3 nucleotides read TGTGCCAGCAGCCAAGGAGGGTCTGGGGCCAACGTCCTGACTTTC. Drawing the rest from reference TRBV14 and TRBJ2-6, the complete variable domain is EAGVTQFPSHSVIEKGQTVTLRCDPISGHDNLYWYRRVMGKEIKFLLHFVKESKQDESGMPNNRFLAERTGGTYSTLKVQPAELEDSGVYFCASSQGGSGANVLTFGAGSRLTVL.

This clonotype was detected ten times or more. The rearrangement joins TRBV28 to TRBJ2-7; D is undetermined. This CDR3 spans 11 amino acids. The V end was cut by 6 bases, the J end by 0 bases, with 3 bases between. CDR1 MDHEN and CDR2 SYDVKM come from the germline V gene. In DNA form, the CDR3 reads TGTGCCAGCAGCTTCTCCTACGAGCAGTACTTC. Translated, it gives CASSFSYEQYF.

This clonotype was seen a few times. The chain links TRBV7-9 to TRBJ2-7; 9 bases map to TRBD1. CDR1 and CDR2 from the germline V gene are SEHNR and FQNEAQ (reference sequence). This CDR3 spans 14 amino acids. V trimming: 4 bases; J trimming: 2 bases; junction bases outside the gene matches: 3. This chain's CDR3 is CASSSTGGAYEQYF. In DNA form, the CDR3 reads TGTGCCAGCAGCTCGACAGGGGGGGCCTACGAGCAGTACTTC.

This clonotype was found once. The rearrangement joins TRBV29-1 to TRBJ2-7, with D tentatively TRBD1 (6 bases). The CDR3 sequence is 15 residues long. Trimming cost V 6 bases and J 2 bases, with 20 bases left between them. Germline-derived CDR1 and CDR2 are SQVTM and ANQGSEA. CDR3 protein: CSVGRGQSGAYEQYF. The CDR3 DNA reads TGCAGCGTCGGCAGGGGACAATCGGGCGCCTACGAGCAGTACTTC.

This clonotype was recorded a few times. The chain links TRBV28 to TRBJ2-7; the match to TRBD1 covers 8 bases. CDR3 length equals 11 residues. Germline trimming cut 5 bases from V and 10 bases from J; bases unmatched to any gene: 4. Looked up from germline, CDR1 is MDHEN and CDR2 is SYDVKM. DNA of the CDR3: TGTGCCAGCAGTCTCGGGACAGGACAGTACTTC. It codes for CASSLGTGQYF.

This clonotype was seen a few times. V usage is TRBV11-2 and J usage is TRBJ2-4; TRBD1 is a possible D gene (6 bases). This CDR3 comprises 13 residues. CDR1 and CDR2 from the germline V gene are SGHAT and FQNNGV. Trimming shortened V by 1 base and J by 8 bases, and 9 bases separated the two germline ends. In nucleotides, the CDR3 is TGTGCCAGCAGCTTAGGACAGGAGGACATTCAGTACTTC. Translating it yields CASSLGQEDIQYF.

This clonotype appeared a few times. The chain employs TRBV6-5 and TRBJ2-2; tentative D call: TRBD2 (6 bases). Germline lookup yields CDR1 MNHEY and CDR2 SVGAGI. V gave up 2 bases and J gave up 7 bases, with 11 bases separating them. The CDR3 runs 14 residues. CDR3 DNA sequence: TGTGCCAGCAGTTACGGTCCGCGGGACGGGGAGCTGTTTTTT. The encoded protein is CASSYGPRDGELFF.

Comment on this clonotype: This could be a read error, since a much larger clone is one nucleotide away. The chain has TRBV7-8 and TRBJ2-1; 7 bases line up with TRBD2. Germline V CDR1 and CDR2: SGHVS, FQNEAQ. The CDR3 has 15 residues. Written as DNA, the CDR3 is TGTACCAGCAGTCATAGCGGGCTGTCCTACAATGAGCAGTTCTTC. Protein product: CTSSHSGLSYNEQFF.

This clonotype was seen repeatedly, ten times or more. The chain links TRBV28 to TRBJ1-2; no definite D call. The germline V gene has CDR1 MDHEN and CDR2 SYDVKM. With 4 bases removed from V and 3 bases from J, the gap between germline ends came to 12 bases. This CDR3 comprises 14 residues. The DNA of the CDR3 is TGTGCCAGCAGTTCGGGCGATCGGGACTATGGCTACACCTTC. Residues: CASSSGDRDYGYTF.

This clonotype was seen repeatedly, ten times or more. The chain combines TRBV14 with TRBJ2-3; tentative D call: TRBD2 (6 bases). V was clipped by 0 bases and J by 2 bases, with 15 bases between them. Germline values: CDR1 SGHDN, CDR2 FVKESK. CDR3 length equals 17 residues. CDR3 DNA sequence: TGTGCCAGCAGCCAAGAGCCTAGCGATGGGACCACAGATACGCAGTATTTT. Translating gives CASSQEPSDGTTDTQYF. The full variable domain, rest sourced from reference TRBV14 and TRBJ2-3, is EAGVTQFPSHSVIEKGQTVTLRCDPISGHDNLYWYRRVMGKEIKFLLHFVKESKQDESGMPNNRFLAERTGGTYSTLKVQPAELEDSGVYFCASSQEPSDGTTDTQYFGPGTRLTVL.

This clonotype was detected ten times or more. The chain couples TRBV4-3 to TRBJ1-2; TRBD1 matches 7 bases. Germline V gives CDR1 LGHNA, CDR2 YSLEER. Trimming took 3 bases from V and 2 from J; bases not matched to a gene: 9. This CDR3 spans 16 amino acids. The CDR3 sequence is CASSHNQGQLNYGYTF. For the CDR3, the DNA is TGCGCCAGCAGCCACAATCAGGGACAGCTGAACTATGGCTACACCTTC.

The chain links TRBV11-2 to TRBJ1-5; D might be TRBD1 (5 bases). The CDR3 contains 13 residues. Trimming cost V 5 bases and J 7 bases, with 12 bases left between them. Looked up from germline, CDR1 is SGHAT and CDR2 is FQNNGV. The CDR3 nucleotides are TGTGCCAGCAGCCCACCCGGGGCCCAGCCCCAGCATTTT. As protein: CASSPPGAQPQHF.

The table lists this clonotype with a few counts. V is TRBV5-1 and J is TRBJ2-3; 11 nucleotides align to TRBD1. The CDR3 is 17 residues long. Germline CDR1 reads SGHRS; CDR2 reads YFSETQ. The V segment lost 4 bases and the J segment 3 bases; nucleotides outside the gene matches: 10. CDR3 loop: CASSANPGQGATDTQYF. For the CDR3, the DNA is TGCGCCAGCAGCGCCAACCCAGGACAGGGGGCGACAGATACGCAGTATTTT.

This clonotype came up many times. This sequence joins TRBV2 and TRBJ1-1; no clear D. The germline gives CDR1 SNHLY, CDR2 FYNNEI. The CDR3 is made up of 14 amino acids. V was shortened by 5 bases and J by 3 bases, with 13 bases between the two germline ends. CDR3 sequence (DNA): TGTGCCAGCAGTAGTACGGTCCAAGACACTGAAGCTTTCTTT. This gives the protein CASSSTVQDTEAFF.

A few counts support this clonotype. Because the CDR3's place on the DNA is in doubt, the DNA is left out and the CDR3 is given as listed by TCRdb. J is TRBJ1-1 and V is TRBV7-2. The germline V gene encodes CDR1 SGHTA and CDR2 FQGNSA. The CDR3 is 13 residues long, counting both termini. This chain's CDR3 is CASSPVLRAGAFF.

This clonotype was counted many times. The gene calls are TRBV28 and TRBJ1-1; no definite D call. CDR3 length: 13 amino acids. Germline V gene data show CDR1 as MDHEN and CDR2 as SYDVKM. The V end lost 2 bases, the J end lost 2 bases, and 6 bases lay between the germline ends. CDR3: CASSLGKNTEAFF. In nucleotides, the CDR3 is TGTGCCAGCAGTTTAGGAAAAAACACTGAAGCTTTCTTT. The variable domain in full, completed from reference TRBV28 and TRBJ1-1, reads DVKVTQSSRYLVKRTGEKVFLECVQDMDHENMFWYRQDPGLGLRLIYFSYDVKMKEKGDIPEGYSVSREKKERFSLILESASTNQTSMYLCASSLGKNTEAFFGQGTRLTVV.